The clone carrying this TCR beta chain was counted between two and nine times. Its antigen is not identified. The data belong to a study of T-cell reconstitution after alpha-beta-depleted transplantation in children. Study-wide results and caveats: Reportedly, only several hundred clones from non-depleted graft cells drove alpha-beta T-cell counts at about two months.

V lost 3 bases and J lost 3, with 3 bases in between. CDR1 is LNHNV, CDR2 YYDKDF, per germline (reference sequence). This CDR3 region has 11 residues. This sample's TCRbeta library carried unique molecular identifier barcodes. TCRdb called the PCR reads again in MiXCR, with one record for every CDR3 protein. The sample has roughly 120,000 distinct CDR3 sequences; 23% are singletons. The chain links TRBV15 to TRBJ2-7; D not certain. The starting material was PBMCs, mostly from graft donor cells, obtained 180 days after TCRalphabeta/CD19-depleted stem cell transplant. The sequence was obtained from a male patient between 2 and 15 years old who had a stem cell transplant for chronic granulomatous disease, so the T cells may come from the graft donor. The chain's CDR3 is CATSSDYEQYF. DNA for the CDR3: TGTGCCACCAGCAGTGACTACGAGCAGTACTTC.